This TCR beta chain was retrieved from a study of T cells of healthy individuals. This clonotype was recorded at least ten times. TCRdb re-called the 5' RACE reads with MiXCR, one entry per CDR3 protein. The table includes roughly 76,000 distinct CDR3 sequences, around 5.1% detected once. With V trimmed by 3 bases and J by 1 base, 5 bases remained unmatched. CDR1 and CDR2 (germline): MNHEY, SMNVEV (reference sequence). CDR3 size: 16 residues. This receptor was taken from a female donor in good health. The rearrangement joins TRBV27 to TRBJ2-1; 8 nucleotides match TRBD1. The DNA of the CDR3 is TGTGCCAGCAGTTTCCCAGGGACAGGTTCCTACAATGAGCAGTTCTTC. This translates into CASSFPGTGSYNEQFF.